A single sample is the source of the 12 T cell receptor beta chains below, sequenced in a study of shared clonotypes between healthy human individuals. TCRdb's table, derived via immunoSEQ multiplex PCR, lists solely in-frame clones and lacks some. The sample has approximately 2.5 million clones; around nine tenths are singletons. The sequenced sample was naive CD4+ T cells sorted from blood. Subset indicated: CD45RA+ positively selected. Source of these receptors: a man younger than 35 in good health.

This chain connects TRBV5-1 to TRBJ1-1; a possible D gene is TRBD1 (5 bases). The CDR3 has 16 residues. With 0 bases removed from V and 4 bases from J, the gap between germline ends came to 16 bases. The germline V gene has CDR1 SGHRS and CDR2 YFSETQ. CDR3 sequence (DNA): TGCGCCAGCAGCTTGGTGGGTCGGGGCAGGGCCACTGAAGCTTTCTTT. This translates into CASSLVGRGRATEAFF.

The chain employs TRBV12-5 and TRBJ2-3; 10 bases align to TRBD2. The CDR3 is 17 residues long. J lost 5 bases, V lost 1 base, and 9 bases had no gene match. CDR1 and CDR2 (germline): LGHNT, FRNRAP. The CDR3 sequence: CASGLAEREGRRDTQYF. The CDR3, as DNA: TGTGCTAGTGGTTTGGCCGAGCGGGAGGGCCGAAGAGATACGCAGTATTTT.

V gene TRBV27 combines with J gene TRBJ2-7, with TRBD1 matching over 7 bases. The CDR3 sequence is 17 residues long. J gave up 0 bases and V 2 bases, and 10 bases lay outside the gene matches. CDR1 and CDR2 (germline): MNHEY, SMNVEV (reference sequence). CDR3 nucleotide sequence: TGTGCCAGCAGTTTAGACTCGACAGGGTCCAACTCCTACGAGCAGTACTTC. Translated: CASSLDSTGSNSYEQYF.

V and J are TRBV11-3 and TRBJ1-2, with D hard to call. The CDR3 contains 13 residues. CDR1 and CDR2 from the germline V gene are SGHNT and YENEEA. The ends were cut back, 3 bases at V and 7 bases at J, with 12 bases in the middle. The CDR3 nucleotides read TGTGCCAGCAGCTTTCACATGTCCGGTGGCTACACCTTC. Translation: CASSFHMSGGYTF.

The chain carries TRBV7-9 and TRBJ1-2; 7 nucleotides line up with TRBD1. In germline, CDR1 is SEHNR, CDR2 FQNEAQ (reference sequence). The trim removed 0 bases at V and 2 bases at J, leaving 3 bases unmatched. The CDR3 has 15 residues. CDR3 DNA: TGTGCCAGCAGCTTAGCAGGGGGACAGAACTATGGCTACACCTTC. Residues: CASSLAGGQNYGYTF.

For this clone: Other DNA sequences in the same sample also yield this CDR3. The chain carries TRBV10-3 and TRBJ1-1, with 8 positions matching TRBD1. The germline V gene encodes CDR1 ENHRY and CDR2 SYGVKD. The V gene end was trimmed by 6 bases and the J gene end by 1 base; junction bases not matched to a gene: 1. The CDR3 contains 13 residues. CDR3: CAISGTGNTEAFF. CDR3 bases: TGTGCCATCAGCGGGACAGGGAACACTGAAGCTTTCTTT.

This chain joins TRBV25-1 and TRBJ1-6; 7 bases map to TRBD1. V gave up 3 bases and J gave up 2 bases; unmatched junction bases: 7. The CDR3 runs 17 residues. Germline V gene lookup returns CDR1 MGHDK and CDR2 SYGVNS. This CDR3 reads CASSDPGTDPYNSPLHF. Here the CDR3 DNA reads TGTGCCAGCAGTGACCCCGGGACAGATCCCTATAATTCACCCCTCCACTTT. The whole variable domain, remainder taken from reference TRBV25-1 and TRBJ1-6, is EADIYQTPRYLVIGTGKKITLECSQTMGHDKMYWYQQDPGMELHLIHYSYGVNSTEKGDLSSESTVSRIRTEHFPLTLESARPSHTSQYLCASSDPGTDPYNSPLHFGNGTRLTVT.

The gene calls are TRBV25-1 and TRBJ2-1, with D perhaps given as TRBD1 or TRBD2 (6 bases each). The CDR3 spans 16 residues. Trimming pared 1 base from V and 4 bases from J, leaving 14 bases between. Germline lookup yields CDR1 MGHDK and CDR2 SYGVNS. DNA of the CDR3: TGTGCCAGCAGTGAATTTGGGGGGCTCTTATACAATGAGCAGTTCTTC. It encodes CASSEFGGLLYNEQFF.

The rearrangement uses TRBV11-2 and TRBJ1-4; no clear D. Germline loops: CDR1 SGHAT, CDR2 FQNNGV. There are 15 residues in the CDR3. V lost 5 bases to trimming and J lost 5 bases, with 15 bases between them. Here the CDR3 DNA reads TGTGCCAGCAGCCTCACAGAGGGAGGAAATGAAAAACTGTTTTTT. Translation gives CASSLTEGGNEKLFF.

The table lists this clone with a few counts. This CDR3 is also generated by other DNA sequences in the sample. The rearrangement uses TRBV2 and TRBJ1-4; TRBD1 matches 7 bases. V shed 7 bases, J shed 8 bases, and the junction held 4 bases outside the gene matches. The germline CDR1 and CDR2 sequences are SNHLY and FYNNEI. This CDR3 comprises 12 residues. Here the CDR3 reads CASKGAGEKLFF. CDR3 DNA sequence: TGTGCCAGCAAGGGGGCGGGCGAAAAACTGTTTTTT.

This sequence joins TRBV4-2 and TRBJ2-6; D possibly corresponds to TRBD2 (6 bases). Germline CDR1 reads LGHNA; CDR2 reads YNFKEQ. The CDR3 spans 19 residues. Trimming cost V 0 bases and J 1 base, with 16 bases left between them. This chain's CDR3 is CASSQDRGGVGSGANVLTF. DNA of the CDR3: TGTGCCAGCAGCCAAGATCGTGGAGGGGTAGGGTCTGGGGCCAACGTCCTGACTTTC.

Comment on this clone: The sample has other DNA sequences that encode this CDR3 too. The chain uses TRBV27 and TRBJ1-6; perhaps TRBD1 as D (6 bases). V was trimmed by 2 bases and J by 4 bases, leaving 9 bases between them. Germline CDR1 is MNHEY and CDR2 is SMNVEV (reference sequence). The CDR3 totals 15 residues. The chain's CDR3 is CASSLGGQYNSPLHF. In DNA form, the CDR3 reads TGTGCCAGCAGTTTAGGAGGACAGTATAATTCACCCCTCCACTTT.